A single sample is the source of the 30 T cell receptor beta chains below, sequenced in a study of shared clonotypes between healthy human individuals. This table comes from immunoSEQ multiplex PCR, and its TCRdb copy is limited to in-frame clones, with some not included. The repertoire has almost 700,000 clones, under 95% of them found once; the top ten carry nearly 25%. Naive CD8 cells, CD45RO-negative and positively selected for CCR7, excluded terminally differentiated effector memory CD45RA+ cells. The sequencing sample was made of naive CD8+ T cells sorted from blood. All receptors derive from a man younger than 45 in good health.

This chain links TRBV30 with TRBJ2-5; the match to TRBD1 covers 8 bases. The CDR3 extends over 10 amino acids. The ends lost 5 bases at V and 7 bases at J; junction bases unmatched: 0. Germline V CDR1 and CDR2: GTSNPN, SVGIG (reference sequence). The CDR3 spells CAWGQGTQYF. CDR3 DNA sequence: TGTGCCTGGGGACAGGGGACCCAGTACTTC. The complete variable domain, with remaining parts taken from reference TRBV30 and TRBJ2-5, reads SQTIHQWPATLVQPVGSPLSLECTVEGTSNPNLYWYRQAAGRGLQLLFYSVGIGQISSEVPQNLSASRPQDRQFILSSKKLLLSDSGFYLCAWGQGTQYFGPGTRLLVL.

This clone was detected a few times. The CDR3 bases are TGCAGCGTTGCTAGCGGGAGGGCCAATGAGCAGTTCTTC. Translating gives CSVASGRANEQFF. The chain combines TRBV29-1 with TRBJ2-1; 12 bases are a match to TRBD2. Germline V gives CDR1 SQVTM, CDR2 ANQGSEA. V was pared by 4 bases and J by 6 bases, with 1 base of the junction left unmatched. CDR3 length equals 13 residues.

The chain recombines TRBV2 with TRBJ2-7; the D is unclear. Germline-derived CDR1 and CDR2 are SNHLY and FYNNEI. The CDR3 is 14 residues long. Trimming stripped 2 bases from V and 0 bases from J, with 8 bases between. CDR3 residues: CASSEISASYEQYF. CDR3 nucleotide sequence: TGTGCCAGCAGTGAAATCTCCGCCTCCTACGAGCAGTACTTC.

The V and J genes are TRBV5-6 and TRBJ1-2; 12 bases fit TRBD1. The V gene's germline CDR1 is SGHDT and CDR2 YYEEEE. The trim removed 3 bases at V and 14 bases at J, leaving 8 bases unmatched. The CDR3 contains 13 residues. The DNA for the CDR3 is TGTGCCAGCAGCTCCGGGACAGGGGGCGCAGGGACCTTC. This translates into CASSSGTGGAGTF.

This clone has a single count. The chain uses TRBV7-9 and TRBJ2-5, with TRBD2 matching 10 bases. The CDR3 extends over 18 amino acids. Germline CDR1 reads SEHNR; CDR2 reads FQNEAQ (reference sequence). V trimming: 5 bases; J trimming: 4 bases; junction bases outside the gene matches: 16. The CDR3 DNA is TGTGCCAGCAGCAGCAGCGGGAGGGCCAGGTTATTGGGAGAGACCCAGTACTTC. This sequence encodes CASSSSGRARLLGETQYF.

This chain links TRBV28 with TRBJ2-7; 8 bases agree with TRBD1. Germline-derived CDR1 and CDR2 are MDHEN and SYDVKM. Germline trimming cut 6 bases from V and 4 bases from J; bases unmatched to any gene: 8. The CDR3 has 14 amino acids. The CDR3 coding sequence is TGTGCCAGCAGCAAAGACAGGGGAAGGTACGAGCAGTACTTC. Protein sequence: CASSKDRGRYEQYF.

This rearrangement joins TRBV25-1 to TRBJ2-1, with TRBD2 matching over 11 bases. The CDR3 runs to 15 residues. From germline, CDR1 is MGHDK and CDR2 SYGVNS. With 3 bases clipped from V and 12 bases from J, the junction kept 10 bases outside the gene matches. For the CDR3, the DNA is TGTGCCAGCAGTGAGGGACTAGCGGTCCGAGAAGGGCAGTTCTTC. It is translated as CASSEGLAVREGQFF. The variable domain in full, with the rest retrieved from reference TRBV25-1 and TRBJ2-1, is EADIYQTPRYLVIGTGKKITLECSQTMGHDKMYWYQQDPGMELHLIHYSYGVNSTEKGDLSSESTVSRIRTEHFPLTLESARPSHTSQYLCASSEGLAVREGQFFGPGTRLTVL.

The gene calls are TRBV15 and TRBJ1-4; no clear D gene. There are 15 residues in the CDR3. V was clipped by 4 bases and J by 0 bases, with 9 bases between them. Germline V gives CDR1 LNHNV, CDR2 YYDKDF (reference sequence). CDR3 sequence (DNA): TGTGCCACCAGCACTCTGGAGGCAACTAATGAAAAACTGTTTTTT. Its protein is CATSTLEATNEKLFF.

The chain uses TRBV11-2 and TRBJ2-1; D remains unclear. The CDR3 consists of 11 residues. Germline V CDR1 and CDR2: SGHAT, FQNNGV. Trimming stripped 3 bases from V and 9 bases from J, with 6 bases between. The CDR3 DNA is TGTGCCAGCAGCTTCAAGGGTGAGCAGTTCTTC. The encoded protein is CASSFKGEQFF. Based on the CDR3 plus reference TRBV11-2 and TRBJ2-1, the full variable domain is EAGVAQSPRYKIIEKRQSVAFWCNPISGHATLYWYQQILGQGPKLLIQFQNNGVVDDSQLPKDRFSAERLKGVDSTLKIQPAKLEDSAVYLCASSFKGEQFFGPGTRLTVL.

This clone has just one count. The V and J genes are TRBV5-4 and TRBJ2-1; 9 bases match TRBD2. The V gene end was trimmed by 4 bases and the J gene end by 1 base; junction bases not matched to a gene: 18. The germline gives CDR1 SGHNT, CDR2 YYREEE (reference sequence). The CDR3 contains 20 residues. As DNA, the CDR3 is TGTGCCAGCAGCGCTCCACCCGGGACTAGCAGGAAGGGATCCTACAATGAGCAGTTCTTC. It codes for CASSAPPGTSRKGSYNEQFF.

CDR3 region: CATSRVGVSTNTEAFF. The CDR3 bases are TGTGCCACCAGCAGAGTTGGTGTCTCTACGAACACTGAAGCTTTCTTT. The rearrangement links TRBV15 to TRBJ1-1; D is undetermined. Germline CDR1 LNHNV, CDR2 YYDKDF (reference sequence). The V and J ends lost 1 base and 1 base respectively, with 13 bases between them. This CDR3 contains 16 residues.

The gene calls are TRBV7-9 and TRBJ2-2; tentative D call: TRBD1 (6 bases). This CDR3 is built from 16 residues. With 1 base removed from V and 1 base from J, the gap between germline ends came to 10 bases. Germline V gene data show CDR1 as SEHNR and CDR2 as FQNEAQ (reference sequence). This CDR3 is CASSLGGHLNTGELFF. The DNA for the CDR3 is TGTGCCAGCAGCTTAGGGGGACACCTGAACACCGGGGAGCTGTTTTTT.

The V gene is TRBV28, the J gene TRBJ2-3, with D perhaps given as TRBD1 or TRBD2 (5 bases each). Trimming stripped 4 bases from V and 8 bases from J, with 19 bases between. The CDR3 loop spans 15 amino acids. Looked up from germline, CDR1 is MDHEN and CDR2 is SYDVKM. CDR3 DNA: TGTGCCAGCAGTTCCTCCGGGACCCCTGCGGGTACGCAGTATTTT. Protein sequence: CASSSSGTPAGTQYF.

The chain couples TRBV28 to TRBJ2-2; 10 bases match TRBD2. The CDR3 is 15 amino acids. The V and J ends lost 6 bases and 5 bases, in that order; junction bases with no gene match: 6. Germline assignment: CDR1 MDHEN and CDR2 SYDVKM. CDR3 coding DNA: TGTGCCAGCAGAGCCGGGACTAGCGAAACCGGGGAGCTGTTTTTT. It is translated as CASRAGTSETGELFF.

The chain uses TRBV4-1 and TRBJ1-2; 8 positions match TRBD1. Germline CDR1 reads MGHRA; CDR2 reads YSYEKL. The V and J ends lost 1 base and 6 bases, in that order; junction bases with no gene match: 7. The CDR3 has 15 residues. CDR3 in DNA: TGCGCCAGCAGCCAAGTCGCGGGACAGGTCCATGGCTACACCTTC. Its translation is CASSQVAGQVHGYTF.

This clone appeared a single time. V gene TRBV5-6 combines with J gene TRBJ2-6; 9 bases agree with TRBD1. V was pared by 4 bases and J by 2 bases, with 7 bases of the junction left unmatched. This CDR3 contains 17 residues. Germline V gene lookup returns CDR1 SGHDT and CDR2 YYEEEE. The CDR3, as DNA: TGTGCCAGCAGCCGGACAGGGGTTCTTACTGGGGCCAACGTCCTGACTTTC. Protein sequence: CASSRTGVLTGANVLTF.

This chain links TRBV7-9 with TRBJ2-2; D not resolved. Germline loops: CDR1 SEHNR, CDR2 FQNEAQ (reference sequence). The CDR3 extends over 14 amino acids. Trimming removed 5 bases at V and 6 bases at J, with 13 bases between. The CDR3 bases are TGTGCCAGCAGCCCCCCTTCAGGAGCCGGGGAGCTGTTTTTT. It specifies CASSPPSGAGELFF.

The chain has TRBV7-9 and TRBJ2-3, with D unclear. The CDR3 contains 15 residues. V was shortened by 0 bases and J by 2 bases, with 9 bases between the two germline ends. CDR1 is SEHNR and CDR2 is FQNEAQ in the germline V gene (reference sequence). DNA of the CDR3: TGTGCCAGCAGCTTAGCCGCAGGAGACACAGATACGCAGTATTTT. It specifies CASSLAAGDTDTQYF.

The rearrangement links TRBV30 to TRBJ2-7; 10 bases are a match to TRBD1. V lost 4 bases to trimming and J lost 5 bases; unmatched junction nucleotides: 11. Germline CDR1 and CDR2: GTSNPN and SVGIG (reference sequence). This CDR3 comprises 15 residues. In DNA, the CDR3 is TGTGCCTGGAACGGACAGGGGGTGCTGTGGGACGAGCAGTACTTC. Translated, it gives CAWNGQGVLWDEQYF.

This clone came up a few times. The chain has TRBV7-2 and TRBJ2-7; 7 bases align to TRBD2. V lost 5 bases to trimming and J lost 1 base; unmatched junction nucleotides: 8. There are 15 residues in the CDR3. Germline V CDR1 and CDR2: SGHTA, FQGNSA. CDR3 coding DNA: TGTGCCAGCAGCCCCAGGGAACTAGCGTCCTACGAGCAGTACTTC. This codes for CASSPRELASYEQYF.

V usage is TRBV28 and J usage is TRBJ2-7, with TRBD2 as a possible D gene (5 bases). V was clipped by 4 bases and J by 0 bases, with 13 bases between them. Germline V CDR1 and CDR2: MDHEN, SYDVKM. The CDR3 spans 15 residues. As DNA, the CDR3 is TGTGCCAGCAGTTCTACCCTAGGGAGCTCCTACGAGCAGTACTTC. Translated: CASSSTLGSSYEQYF. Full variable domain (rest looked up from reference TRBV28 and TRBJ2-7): DVKVTQSSRYLVKRTGEKVFLECVQDMDHENMFWYRQDPGLGLRLIYFSYDVKMKEKGDIPEGYSVSREKKERFSLILESASTNQTSMYLCASSSTLGSSYEQYFGPGTRLTVT.

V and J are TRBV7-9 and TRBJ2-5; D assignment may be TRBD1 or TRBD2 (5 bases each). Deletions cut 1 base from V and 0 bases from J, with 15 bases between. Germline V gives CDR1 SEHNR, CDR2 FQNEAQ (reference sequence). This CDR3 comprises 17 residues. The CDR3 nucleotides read TGTGCCAGCAGCTTAGACCCCAGGGACGCGGACCAAGAGACCCAGTACTTC. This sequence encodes CASSLDPRDADQETQYF.

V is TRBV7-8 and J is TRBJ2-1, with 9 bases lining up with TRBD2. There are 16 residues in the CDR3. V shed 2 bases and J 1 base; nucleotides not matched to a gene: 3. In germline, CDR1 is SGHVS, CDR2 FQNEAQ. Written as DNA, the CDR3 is TGTGCCAGCAGCTTAACTAGCGGGTTTTCCTACAATGAGCAGTTCTTC. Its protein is CASSLTSGFSYNEQFF.

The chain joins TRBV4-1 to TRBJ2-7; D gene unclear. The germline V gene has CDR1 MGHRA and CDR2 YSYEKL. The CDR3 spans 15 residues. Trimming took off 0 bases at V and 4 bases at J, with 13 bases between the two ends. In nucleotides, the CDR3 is TGCGCCAGCAGCCAAGATAGGAGCCCCGGGTACGAGCAGTACTTC. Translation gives CASSQDRSPGYEQYF.

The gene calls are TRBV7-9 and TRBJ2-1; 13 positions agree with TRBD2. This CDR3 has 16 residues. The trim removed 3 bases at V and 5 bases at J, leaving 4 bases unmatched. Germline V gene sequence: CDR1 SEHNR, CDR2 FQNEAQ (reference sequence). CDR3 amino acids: CASSFPTSGRDNEQFF. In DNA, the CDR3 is TGTGCCAGCAGCTTCCCTACTAGCGGGAGGGACAATGAGCAGTTCTTC.

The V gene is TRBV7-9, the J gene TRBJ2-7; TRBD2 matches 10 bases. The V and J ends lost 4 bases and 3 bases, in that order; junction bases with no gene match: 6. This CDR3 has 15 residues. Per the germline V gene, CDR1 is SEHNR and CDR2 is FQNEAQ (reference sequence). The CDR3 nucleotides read TGTGCCAGCAGCTATACTAGCGGGGCCCGCTACGAGCAGTACTTC. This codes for CASSYTSGARYEQYF.

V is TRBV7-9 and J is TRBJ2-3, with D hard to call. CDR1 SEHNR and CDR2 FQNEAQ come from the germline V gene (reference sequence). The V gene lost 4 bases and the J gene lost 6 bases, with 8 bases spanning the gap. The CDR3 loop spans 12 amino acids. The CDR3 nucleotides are TGTGCCAGCAGCTATCGCCCGGATACGCAGTATTTT. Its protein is CASSYRPDTQYF.

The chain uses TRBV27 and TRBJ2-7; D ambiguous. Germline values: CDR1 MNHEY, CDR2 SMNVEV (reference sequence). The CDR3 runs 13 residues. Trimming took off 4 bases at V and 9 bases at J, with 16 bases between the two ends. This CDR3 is CASSSGSPRWQYF. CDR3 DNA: TGTGCCAGCAGTTCTGGGTCCCCGAGGTGGCAGTACTTC.

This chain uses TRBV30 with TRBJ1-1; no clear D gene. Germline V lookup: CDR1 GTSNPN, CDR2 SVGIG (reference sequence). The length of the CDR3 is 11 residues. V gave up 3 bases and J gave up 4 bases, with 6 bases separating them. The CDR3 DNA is TGTGCCTGGAGGGGCCCCACTGAAGCTTTCTTT. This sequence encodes CAWRGPTEAFF.

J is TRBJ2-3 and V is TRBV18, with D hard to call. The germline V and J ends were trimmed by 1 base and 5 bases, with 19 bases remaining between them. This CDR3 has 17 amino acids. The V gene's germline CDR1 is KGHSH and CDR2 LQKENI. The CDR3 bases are TGTGCCAGCTCACCACTAAATTCGGGTCCTCAAGGAGATACGCAGTATTTT. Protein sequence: CASSPLNSGPQGDTQYF.